Reported below is one TCR beta chain. This sample was included in a study of OX40 agonist ivuxolimab in advanced cancers. About the study: Of the patients, three showed partial responses, one with hepatocellular carcinoma and two with cutaneous melanoma.

Trimming shortened V by 4 bases and J by 7 bases, and 24 bases separated the two germline ends. Germline CDR1 SGHRS, CDR2 YFSETQ. This CDR3 has 16 amino acids. Sequencing used immunoSEQ multiplex PCR; TCRdb keeps in-frame clones, though not all of them. The sample holds approximately 65,000 clones, roughly 86% seen once. The clonotype comes from an adult with an advanced solid tumor such as melanoma, head and neck, liver or kidney cancer. This specimen was CD4+ or CD8+ T cells sorted from blood, taken in a trial of the OX40 agonist ivuxolimab. V gene TRBV5-1 combines with J gene TRBJ2-7; either TRBD1 or TRBD2 may supply D (7 bases each). CDR3 sequence: CASSPRGGADPSEQYF. CDR3 DNA: TGCGCCAGCAGCCCCAGGGGGGGGGCGGACCCTTCGGAGCAGTACTTC.